This T cell receptor (beta chain) emerged from a study of blood T cell repertoires in COVID-19. Trimming cost V 8 bases and J 3 bases, with 11 bases left between them. The CDR3 totals 13 residues. CDR1 is SEHNR and CDR2 is FQNEAQ in the germline V gene (reference sequence). Original processing notes: Counts of nucleated cells, estimated from reference gene primer amplification, were obtained. Produced via immunoSEQ multiplex PCR; TCRdb's table is partial and in-frame only. That table furnishes V, J and clone size, whereas the DNA furnished D and trimming. This sample yields 85,000 to 100,000 clones, of which around 88% are seen a single time; around 2.1% belongs to the top ten.

The receptor's source is a man aged 50 to 59 with COVID-19, enrolled during active disease. The chain links TRBV7-9 to TRBJ2-1; D ambiguous. The specimen was peripheral blood. This CDR3 is CASRPGNYNEQFF. CDR3 sequence (DNA): TGTGCCAGCCGACCGGGTAACTACAATGAGCAGTTCTTC. The full variable domain, in which reference TRBV7-9 and TRBJ2-1 provide the parts outside the CDR3, is DTGVSQNPRHKITKRGQNVTFRCDPISEHNRLYWYRQTLGQGPEFLTYFQNEAQLEKSRLLSDRFSAERPKGSFSTLEIQRTEQGDSAMYLCASRPGNYNEQFFGPGTRLTVL.